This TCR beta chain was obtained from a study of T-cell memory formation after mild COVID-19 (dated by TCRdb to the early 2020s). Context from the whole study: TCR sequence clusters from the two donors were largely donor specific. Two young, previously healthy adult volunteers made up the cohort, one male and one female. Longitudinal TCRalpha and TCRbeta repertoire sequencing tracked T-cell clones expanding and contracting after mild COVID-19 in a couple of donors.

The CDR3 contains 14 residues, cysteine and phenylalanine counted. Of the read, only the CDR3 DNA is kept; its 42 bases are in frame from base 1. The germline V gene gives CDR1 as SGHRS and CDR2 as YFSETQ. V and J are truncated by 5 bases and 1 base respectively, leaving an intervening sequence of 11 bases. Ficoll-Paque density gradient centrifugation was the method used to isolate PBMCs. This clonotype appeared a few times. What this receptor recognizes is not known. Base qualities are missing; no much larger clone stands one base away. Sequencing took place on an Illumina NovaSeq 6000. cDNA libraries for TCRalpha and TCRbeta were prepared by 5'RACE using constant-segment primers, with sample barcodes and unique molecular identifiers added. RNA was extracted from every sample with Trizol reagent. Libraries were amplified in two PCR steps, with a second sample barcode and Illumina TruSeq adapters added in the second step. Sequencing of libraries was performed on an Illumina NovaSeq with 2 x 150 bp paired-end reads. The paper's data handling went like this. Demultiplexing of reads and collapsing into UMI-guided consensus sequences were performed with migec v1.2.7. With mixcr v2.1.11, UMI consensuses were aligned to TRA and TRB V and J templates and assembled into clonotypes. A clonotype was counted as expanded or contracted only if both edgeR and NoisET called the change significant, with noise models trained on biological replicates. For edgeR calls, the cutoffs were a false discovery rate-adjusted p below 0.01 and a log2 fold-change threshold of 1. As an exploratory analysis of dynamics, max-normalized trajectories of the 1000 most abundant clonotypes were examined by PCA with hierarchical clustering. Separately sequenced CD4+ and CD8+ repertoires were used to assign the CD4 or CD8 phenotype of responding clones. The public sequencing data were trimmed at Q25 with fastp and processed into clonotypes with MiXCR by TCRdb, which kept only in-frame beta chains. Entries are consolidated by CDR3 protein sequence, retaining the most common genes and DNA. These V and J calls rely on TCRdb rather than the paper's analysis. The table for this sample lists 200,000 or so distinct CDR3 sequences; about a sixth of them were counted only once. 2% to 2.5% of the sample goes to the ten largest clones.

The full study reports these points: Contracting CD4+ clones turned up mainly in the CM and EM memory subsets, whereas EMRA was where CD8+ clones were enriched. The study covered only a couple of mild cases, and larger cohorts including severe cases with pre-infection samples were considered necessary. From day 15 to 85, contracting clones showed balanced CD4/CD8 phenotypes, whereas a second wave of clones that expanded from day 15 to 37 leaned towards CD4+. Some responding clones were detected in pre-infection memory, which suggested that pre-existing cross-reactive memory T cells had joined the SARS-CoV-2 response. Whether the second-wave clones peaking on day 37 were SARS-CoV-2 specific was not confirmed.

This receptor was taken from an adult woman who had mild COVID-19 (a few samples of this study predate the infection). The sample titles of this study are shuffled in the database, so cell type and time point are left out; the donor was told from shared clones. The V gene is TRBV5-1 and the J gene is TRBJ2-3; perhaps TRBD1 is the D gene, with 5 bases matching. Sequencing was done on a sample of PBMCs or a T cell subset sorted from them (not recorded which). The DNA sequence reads TGCGCCAGCAGGATGGGGCAGGGCACAGATACGCAGTATTTT. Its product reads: CASRMGQGTDTQYF.